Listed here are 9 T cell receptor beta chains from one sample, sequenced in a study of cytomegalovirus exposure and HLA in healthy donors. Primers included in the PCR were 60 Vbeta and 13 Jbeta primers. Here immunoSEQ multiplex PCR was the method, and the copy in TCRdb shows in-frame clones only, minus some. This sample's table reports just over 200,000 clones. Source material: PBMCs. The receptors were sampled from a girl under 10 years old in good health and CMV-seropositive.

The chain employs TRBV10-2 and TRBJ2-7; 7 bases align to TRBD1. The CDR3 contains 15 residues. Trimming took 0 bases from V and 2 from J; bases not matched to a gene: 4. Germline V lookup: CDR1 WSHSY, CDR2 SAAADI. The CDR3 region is CASSESRDSPYEQYF. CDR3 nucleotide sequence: TGCGCCAGCAGTGAGTCGAGGGACAGTCCCTACGAGCAGTACTTC.

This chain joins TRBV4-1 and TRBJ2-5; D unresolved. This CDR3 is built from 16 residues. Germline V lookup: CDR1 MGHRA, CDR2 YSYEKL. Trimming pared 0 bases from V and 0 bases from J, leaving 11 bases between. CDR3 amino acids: CASSQDLSSDQETQYF. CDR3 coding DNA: TGCGCCAGCAGCCAAGATCTTTCGTCGGACCAAGAGACCCAGTACTTC.

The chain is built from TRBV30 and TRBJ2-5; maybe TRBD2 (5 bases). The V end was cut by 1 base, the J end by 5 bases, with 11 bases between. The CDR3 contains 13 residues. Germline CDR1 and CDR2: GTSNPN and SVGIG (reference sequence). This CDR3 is CAWSEVSAETQYF. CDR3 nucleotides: TGTGCCTGGAGTGAGGTTAGCGCGGAGACCCAGTACTTC.

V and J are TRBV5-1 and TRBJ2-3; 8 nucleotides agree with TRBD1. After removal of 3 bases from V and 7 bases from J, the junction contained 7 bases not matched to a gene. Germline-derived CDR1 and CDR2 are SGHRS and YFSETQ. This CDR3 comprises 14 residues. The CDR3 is CASSSPRDRYTQYF. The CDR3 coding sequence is TGCGCCAGCAGCTCTCCCCGGGACAGGTATACGCAGTATTTT. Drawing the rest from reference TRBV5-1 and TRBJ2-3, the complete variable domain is KAGVTQTPRYLIKTRGQQVTLSCSPISGHRSVSWYQQTPGQGLQFLFEYFSETQRNKGNFPGRFSGRQFSNSRSEMNVSTLELGDSALYLCASSSPRDRYTQYFGPGTRLTVL.

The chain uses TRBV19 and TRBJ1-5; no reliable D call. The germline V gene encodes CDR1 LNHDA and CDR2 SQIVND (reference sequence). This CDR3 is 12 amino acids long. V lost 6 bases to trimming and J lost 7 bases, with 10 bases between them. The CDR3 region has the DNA TGTGCCAGTAGACTAGGTTTGCAGCCCCAGCATTTT. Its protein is CASRLGLQPQHF.

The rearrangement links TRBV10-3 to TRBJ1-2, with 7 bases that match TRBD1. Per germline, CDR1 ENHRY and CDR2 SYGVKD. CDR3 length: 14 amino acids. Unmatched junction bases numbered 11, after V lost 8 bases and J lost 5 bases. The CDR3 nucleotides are TGTGCCATCGGCCGGGACAGTGAAGTATATGGCTACACCTTC. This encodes CAIGRDSEVYGYTF.

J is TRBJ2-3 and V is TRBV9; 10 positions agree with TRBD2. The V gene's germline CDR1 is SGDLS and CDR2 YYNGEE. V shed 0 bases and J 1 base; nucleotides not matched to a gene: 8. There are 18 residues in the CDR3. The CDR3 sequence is CASSVGGGGLAGTDTQYF. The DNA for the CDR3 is TGTGCCAGCAGCGTAGGAGGGGGTGGACTAGCGGGCACAGATACGCAGTATTTT.

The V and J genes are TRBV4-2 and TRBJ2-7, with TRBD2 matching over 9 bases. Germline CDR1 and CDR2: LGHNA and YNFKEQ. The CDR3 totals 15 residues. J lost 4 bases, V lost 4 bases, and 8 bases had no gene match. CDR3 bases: TGTGCCAGCAGCCCACAAGGTAGCGGGGGTTACGAGCAGTACTTC. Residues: CASSPQGSGGYEQYF.

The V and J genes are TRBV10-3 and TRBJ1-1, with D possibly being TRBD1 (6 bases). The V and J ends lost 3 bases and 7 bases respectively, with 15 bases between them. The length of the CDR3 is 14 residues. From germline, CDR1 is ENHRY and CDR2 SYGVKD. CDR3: CAISDLGGRDEAFF. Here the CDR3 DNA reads TGTGCCATCAGTGACCTGGGGGGGCGGGATGAAGCTTTCTTT.